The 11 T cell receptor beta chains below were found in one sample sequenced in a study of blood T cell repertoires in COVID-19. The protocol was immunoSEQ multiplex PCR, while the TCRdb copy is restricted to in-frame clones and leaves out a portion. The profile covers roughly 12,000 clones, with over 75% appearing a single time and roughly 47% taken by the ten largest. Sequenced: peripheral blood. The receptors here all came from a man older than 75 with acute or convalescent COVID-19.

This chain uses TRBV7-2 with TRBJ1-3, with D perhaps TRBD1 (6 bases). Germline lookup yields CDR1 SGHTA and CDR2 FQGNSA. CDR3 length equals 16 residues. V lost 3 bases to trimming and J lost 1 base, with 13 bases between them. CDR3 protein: CASSFQYQGSGNTIYF. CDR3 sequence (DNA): TGTGCCAGCAGCTTTCAGTACCAGGGGTCTGGAAACACCATATATTTT.

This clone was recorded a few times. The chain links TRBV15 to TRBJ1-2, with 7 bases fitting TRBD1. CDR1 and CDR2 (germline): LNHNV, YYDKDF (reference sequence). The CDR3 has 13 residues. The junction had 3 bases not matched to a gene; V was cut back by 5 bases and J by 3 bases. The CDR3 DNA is TGTGCCACCAGCGTAACAGGGGACTATGGCTACACCTTC. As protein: CATSVTGDYGYTF.

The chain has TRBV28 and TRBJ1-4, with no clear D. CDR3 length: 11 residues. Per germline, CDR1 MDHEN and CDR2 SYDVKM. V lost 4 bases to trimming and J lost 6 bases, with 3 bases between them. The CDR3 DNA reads TGTGCCAGCAGTTCGTATGAAAAACTGTTTTTT. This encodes CASSSYEKLFF. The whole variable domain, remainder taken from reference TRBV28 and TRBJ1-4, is DVKVTQSSRYLVKRTGEKVFLECVQDMDHENMFWYRQDPGLGLRLIYFSYDVKMKEKGDIPEGYSVSREKKERFSLILESASTNQTSMYLCASSSYEKLFFGSGTQLSVL.

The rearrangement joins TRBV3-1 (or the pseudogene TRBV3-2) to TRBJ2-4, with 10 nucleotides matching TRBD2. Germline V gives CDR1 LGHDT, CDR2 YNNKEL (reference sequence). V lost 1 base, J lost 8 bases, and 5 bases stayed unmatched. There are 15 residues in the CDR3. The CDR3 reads CASSQVLAGVYIQYF. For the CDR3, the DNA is TGTGCCAGCAGCCAAGTCCTAGCGGGGGTATACATTCAGTACTTC.

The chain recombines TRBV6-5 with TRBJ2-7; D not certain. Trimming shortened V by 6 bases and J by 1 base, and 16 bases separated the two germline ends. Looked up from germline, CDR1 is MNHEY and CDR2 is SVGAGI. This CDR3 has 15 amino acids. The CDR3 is CASSRPAAGSYEQYF. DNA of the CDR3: TGTGCCAGCAGCCGACCTGCCGCAGGTTCCTACGAGCAGTACTTC.

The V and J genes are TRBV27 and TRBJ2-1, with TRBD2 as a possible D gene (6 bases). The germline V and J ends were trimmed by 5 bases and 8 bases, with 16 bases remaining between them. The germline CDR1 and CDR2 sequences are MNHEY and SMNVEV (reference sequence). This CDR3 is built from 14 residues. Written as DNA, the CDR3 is TGTGCCAGCAGTGAGATGGGGGGTAGCCATGAGCAGTTCTTC. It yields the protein CASSEMGGSHEQFF.

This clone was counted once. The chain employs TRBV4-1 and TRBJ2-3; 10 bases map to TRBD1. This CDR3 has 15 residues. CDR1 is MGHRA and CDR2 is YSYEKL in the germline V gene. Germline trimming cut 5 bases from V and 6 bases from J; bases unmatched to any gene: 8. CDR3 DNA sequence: TGCGCCAGCAGCTCAACCGGGACAGGGGTGGATACGCAGTATTTT. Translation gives CASSSTGTGVDTQYF.

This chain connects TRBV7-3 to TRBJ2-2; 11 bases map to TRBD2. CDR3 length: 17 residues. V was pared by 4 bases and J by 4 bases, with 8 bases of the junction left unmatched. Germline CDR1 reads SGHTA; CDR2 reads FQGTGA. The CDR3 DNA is TGTGCCAGCAGCTACTTTAGCGGGGGGGCGAGCACCGGGGAGCTGTTTTTT. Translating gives CASSYFSGGASTGELFF. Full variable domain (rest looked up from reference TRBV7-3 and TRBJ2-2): GAGVSQTPSNKVTEKGKYVELRCDPISGHTALYWYRQSLGQGPEFLIYFQGTGAADDSGLPNDRFFAVRPEGSVSTLKIQRTERGDSAVYLCASSYFSGGASTGELFFGEGSRLTVL.

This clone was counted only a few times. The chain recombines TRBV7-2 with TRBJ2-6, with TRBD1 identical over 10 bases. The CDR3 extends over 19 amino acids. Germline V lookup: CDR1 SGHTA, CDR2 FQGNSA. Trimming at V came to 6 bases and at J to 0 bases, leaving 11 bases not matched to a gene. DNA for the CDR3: TGTGCCAGCAGTTCCTCCCGGGACAGGGGACTCTCTGGGGCCAACGTCCTGACTTTC. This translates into CASSSSRDRGLSGANVLTF.

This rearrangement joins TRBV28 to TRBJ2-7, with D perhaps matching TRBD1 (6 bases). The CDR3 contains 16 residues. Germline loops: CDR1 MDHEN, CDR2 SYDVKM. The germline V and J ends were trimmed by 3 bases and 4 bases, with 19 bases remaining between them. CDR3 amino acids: CASSFRLQGLTYEQYF. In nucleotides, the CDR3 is TGTGCCAGCAGTTTTCGATTACAGGGTTTGACTTACGAGCAGTACTTC.

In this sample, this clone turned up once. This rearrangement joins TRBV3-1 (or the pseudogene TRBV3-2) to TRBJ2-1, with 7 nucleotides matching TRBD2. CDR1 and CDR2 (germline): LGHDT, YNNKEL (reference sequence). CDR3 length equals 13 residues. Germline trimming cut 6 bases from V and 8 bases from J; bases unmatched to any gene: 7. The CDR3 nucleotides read TGTGCCAGCAGGGGGGGGACTACCTATGAGCAGTTCTTC. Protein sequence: CASRGGTTYEQFF.